This T cell receptor beta chain was recorded in a study of T-cell reconstitution after alpha-beta-depleted transplantation in children. Preparing the TCRbeta library involved the use of unique molecular identifiers. TCRdb recomputed calls from the PCR reads with MiXCR, one row per CDR3 protein. The sample includes fewer than 700,000 distinct CDR3 sequences, about 23% of them seen just once. Study-level findings and limits: Expanded graft clones, several hundred of them, were reportedly the source of alpha-beta T cells about two months after transplant. Where some patients showed high TCRbeta diversity at day 60, it came from recipient T cells and thymic progenitors that had survived.

In its sample, this clonotype was seen a few times. Antigen unknown. This CDR3 region has 17 residues. Trimming took 0 bases from V and 8 from J, leaving 20 bases between them. CDR1 and CDR2 from the germline V gene are LGHNA and YSLEER. The specimen comprised PBMCs, mostly from graft donor cells, sampled 360 days after TCRalphabeta/CD19-depleted stem cell transplant. The clonotype comes from a boy in the first two years of life who had a stem cell transplant for acute myeloid leukemia, so the T cells may come from the graft donor. The genes are TRBV4-3 and TRBJ2-1; D assignment may be TRBD1 or TRBD2 (5 bases each). CDR3 DNA: TGCGCCAGCAGCCAAGAGGTTTCCCCGGGGCTCAGACATGAGCAGTTCTTC. Its translation is CASSQEVSPGLRHEQFF.